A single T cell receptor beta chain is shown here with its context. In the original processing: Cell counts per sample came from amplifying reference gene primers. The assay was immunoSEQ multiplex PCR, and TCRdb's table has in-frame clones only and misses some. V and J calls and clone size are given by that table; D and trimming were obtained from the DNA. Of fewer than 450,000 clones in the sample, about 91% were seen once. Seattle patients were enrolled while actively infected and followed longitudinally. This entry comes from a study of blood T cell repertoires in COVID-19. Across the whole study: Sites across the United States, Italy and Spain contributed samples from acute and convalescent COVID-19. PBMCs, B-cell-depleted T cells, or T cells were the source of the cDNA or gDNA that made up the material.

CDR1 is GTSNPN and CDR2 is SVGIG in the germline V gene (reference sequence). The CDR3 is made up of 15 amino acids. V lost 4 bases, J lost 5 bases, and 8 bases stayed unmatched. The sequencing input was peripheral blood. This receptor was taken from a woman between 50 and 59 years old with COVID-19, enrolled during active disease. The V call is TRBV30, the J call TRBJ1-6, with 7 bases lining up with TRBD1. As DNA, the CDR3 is TGTGCCTGGATCCTTCCTGACAGGGATAATTCACCCCTCCACTTT. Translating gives CAWILPDRDNSPLHF.